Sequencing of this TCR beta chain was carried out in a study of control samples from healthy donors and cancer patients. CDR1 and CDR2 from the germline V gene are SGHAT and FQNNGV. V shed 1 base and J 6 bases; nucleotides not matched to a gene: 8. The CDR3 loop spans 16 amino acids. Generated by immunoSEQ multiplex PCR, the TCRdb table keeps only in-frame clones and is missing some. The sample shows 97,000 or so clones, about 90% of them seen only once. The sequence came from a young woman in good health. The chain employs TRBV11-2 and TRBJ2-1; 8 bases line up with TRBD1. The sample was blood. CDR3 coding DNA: TGTGCCAGCAGCTTAGTAGGGGCAGGGGGCATCAATGAGCAGTTCTTC. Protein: CASSLVGAGGINEQFF.